The clone carrying this T cell receptor beta chain was seen at least ten times. The antigen is not known. 2 million unsorted PBMCs were stored in RNAlater at -80 °C before RNA extraction. The data were taken from a study of neurological immune-mediated disorders. General observations from the study: Any association between clinical or MRI features and the multiple sclerosis repertoire cluster was absent. HTLV-1-associated myelopathy had the most TCR clonal expansion, and multiple sclerosis had the least, less than healthy controls.

TCRdb ran MiXCR on the 5' RACE reads and lists one entry per CDR3 protein. Seen here are tens of thousands of distinct CDR3 sequences, under 2.5% observed once, and the top ten hold approximately 3%. Germline lookup yields CDR1 DFQATT and CDR2 SNEGSKA (reference sequence). The CDR3 consists of 12 residues. Trimming pared 5 bases from V and 9 bases from J, leaving 14 bases between. Sample: PBMCs. This TCR derives from a man aged 50 or older with multiple sclerosis. V gene TRBV20-1 combines with J gene TRBJ2-4, with a weak D call TRBD2 (5 bases). The CDR3 reads CSALLREFIQYF. The CDR3 nucleotides read TGCAGTGCTTTATTGAGGGAGTTCATTCAGTACTTC.